The 10 T cell receptor beta chains listed next were all sequenced from one sample in a study of tumor and adjacent non-tumor tissue in lung cancer (dated by TCRdb to the late 2010s). The library was prepared using multiplex PCR. Reads for this sample came from an Illumina HiSeq 2500. TCRbeta libraries were constructed through three rounds of nested PCR with primers (Table S4) according to protocols adapted from ARM-PCR. Starting from the raw public reads, TCRdb applied fastp trimming at Q25, assembled clones with MiXCR and retained in-frame beta chains. A single entry per CDR3 protein holds the most common genes and DNA from its merged rows. Counted in this sample were some 100,000 distinct CDR3 sequences; about 65% of them appeared once. The ten top clones hold 15% to 20% of the sample. RNA was isolated from bulk unsorted tissue, and RNA quality was assessed with a NanoDrop ND-1000 and an Agilent 2100. Normal lung samples were distant non-tumor tissue taken more than 3 cm from the tumor edge.

Sequences were obtained from distant non-tumor lung tissue. The receptors come from a man between 60 and 75 years old with non-small cell lung cancer.

Comments on this clonotype: One end of the junction varies from germline; a read error may be responsible. This chain connects TRBV6-6 to TRBJ2-1, with D hard to call. The CDR3 runs to 14 residues. CDR1 is MNHNY and CDR2 is SVGAGI in the germline V gene (reference sequence). The CDR3 loop is CTSRPKLGGDGQFF. Here the CDR3 DNA reads TGTACCAGCAGACCAAAATTGGGCGGCGATGGGCAGTTCTTC.

There are many counts of this clonotype. The V and J genes are TRBV13 and TRBJ2-7; D is ambiguous. This CDR3 region has 11 residues. V lost 1 base and J lost 2, with 0 bases in between. CDR1 is PRHDT and CDR2 is FYEKMQ in the germline V gene (reference sequence). CDR3 nucleotide sequence: TGTGCCAGCAGCTTAGCCTACGAGCAGTACTTC. This codes for CASSLAYEQYF. Full variable domain (missing parts from reference TRBV13 and TRBJ2-7): AAGVIQSPRHLIKEKRETATLKCYPIPRHDTVYWYQQGPGQDPQFLISFYEKMQSDKGSIPDRFSAQQFSDYHSELNMSSLELGDSALYFCASSLAYEQYFGPGTRLTVT.

This clonotype was seen more than once but under ten times. The V gene is TRBV7-2, the J gene TRBJ1-1; D ambiguous. The CDR3 has 10 amino acids. The V gene's germline CDR1 is SGHTA and CDR2 FQGNSA. The V end was cut by 1 base, the J end by 7 bases, with 1 base between. CDR3 protein: CASSLVEAFF. Here the CDR3 DNA reads TGTGCCAGCAGCTTAGTTGAAGCTTTCTTT.

The genes are TRBV24-1 and TRBJ2-1; TRBD2 aligns across 7 bases. The V segment lost 6 bases and the J segment 8 bases; nucleotides outside the gene matches: 9. Germline CDR1 is KGHDR and CDR2 is SFDVKD. There are 14 residues in the CDR3. The CDR3: CATSSAGWPHEQFF. The DNA for the CDR3 is TGTGCCACCAGTTCAGCGGGGTGGCCCCATGAGCAGTTCTTC.

About this clonotype itself: A junction boundary mismatches the germline segment, possibly from a read error. The chain is built from TRBV4-3 and TRBJ2-7; D remains unclear. The germline V gene has CDR1 LGHNA and CDR2 YSLEER. The CDR3 runs 14 residues. The CDR3 reads CAGSRKDRTYEQYF. CDR3 coding DNA: TGCGCCGGCAGTCGGAAGGACCGCACCTACGAGCAGTACTTC.

This clonotype was observed many times. The chain carries TRBV7-9 and TRBJ2-2, with D possibly called TRBD1 or TRBD2 (6 bases each). The ends were cut back, 1 base at V and 3 bases at J, with 15 bases in the middle. This CDR3 region has 17 residues. Germline V gene lookup returns CDR1 SEHNR and CDR2 FQNEAQ (reference sequence). DNA of the CDR3: TGTGCCAGCAGCTTAGGGCTCCCGGGGGCGGACACCGGGGAGCTGTTTTTT. It yields the protein CASSLGLPGADTGELFF.

This clonotype was seen repeatedly, ten times or more. This sequence joins TRBV14 and TRBJ1-3, with D possibly matching TRBD1 (5 bases). The CDR3 is 14 residues long. The V end lost 8 bases, the J end lost 0 bases, and 11 bases lay between the germline ends. The germline V gene has CDR1 SGHDN and CDR2 FVKESK. CDR3 loop: CASRTGASGNTIYF. CDR3 sequence (DNA): TGTGCCAGCCGAACAGGAGCCTCTGGAAACACCATATATTTT.

Many counts were recorded for this clonotype. The CDR3 bases are TGCAGTGCTTTACTAGCGTCTAGCACAGATACGCAGTATTTT. Amino acids: CSALLASSTDTQYF. The V and J genes are TRBV20-1 and TRBJ2-3; 7 positions agree with TRBD2. CDR3 length equals 14 residues. The trim removed 5 bases at V and 0 bases at J, leaving 5 bases unmatched. Germline V gene sequence: CDR1 DFQATT, CDR2 SNEGSKA (reference sequence).

The rearrangement links TRBV29-1 to TRBJ2-3; the match to TRBD2 covers 8 bases. This CDR3 comprises 14 residues. Germline-derived CDR1 and CDR2 are SQVTM and ANQGSEA. Trimming cost V 7 bases and J 9 bases; bases outside gene matches: 15. This CDR3 reads CSAHSGRRRDTQYF. CDR3 DNA: TGCAGCGCCCACAGCGGGAGAAGGAGAGACACGCAGTATTTT.

The chain couples TRBV20-1 to TRBJ2-2, with 7 positions matching TRBD2. V gave up 3 bases and J gave up 5 bases; unmatched junction bases: 6. Germline V gives CDR1 DFQATT, CDR2 SNEGSKA (reference sequence). This CDR3 comprises 14 residues. The CDR3 region has the DNA TGCAGTGCTAGTCTGGGGGGGGATACCGGGGAGCTGTTTTTT. Translating gives CSASLGGDTGELFF.